One sample yielded the 19 T cell receptor beta chains listed below, sequenced in a study of blood T cell repertoires in COVID-19. Only in-frame clones appear in the TCRdb table, and some are missing; sequencing was by immunoSEQ multiplex PCR. This table holds about 440,000 clones, around nine tenths found once. The sequencing sample was made of PBMCs or T cells enriched from blood (not recorded which). The receptors here all came from a young woman with acute COVID-19.

The chain has TRBV5-6 and TRBJ1-2; D might be TRBD1 (6 bases). There are 12 residues in the CDR3. Germline CDR1 is SGHDT and CDR2 is YYEEEE. V was trimmed by 0 bases and J by 7 bases, leaving 7 bases between them. The CDR3 DNA sequence: TGTGCCAGCAGCTTGGACAGGGTTGGCTACACCTTC. Translating gives CASSLDRVGYTF.

This chain's CDR3 is CASSLLGSRVDTEAFF. CDR3 sequence (DNA): TGCGCCAGCAGCCTTTTGGGATCCAGGGTGGATACTGAAGCTTTCTTT. The gene calls are TRBV4-1 and TRBJ1-1, with D possibly being TRBD1 (5 bases). Trimming took off 4 bases at V and 5 bases at J, with 20 bases between the two ends. CDR1 is MGHRA, CDR2 YSYEKL, per germline. The CDR3 runs to 16 residues.

V is TRBV27 and J is TRBJ2-1, with D perhaps matching TRBD2 (5 bases). This CDR3 is built from 15 residues. Germline assignment: CDR1 MNHEY and CDR2 SMNVEV (reference sequence). V gave up 0 bases and J gave up 3 bases, with 9 bases separating them. As DNA, the CDR3 is TGTGCCAGCAGTTTATCGCGGGCAAACTACAATGAGCAGTTCTTC. Amino acids: CASSLSRANYNEQFF.

The CDR3 spells CASSRPSGQETQYF. CDR3 coding DNA: TGTGCCAGCAGCCGTCCGTCGGGCCAAGAGACCCAGTACTTC. The rearrangement links TRBV5-6 to TRBJ2-5, with D unclear. The CDR3 has 14 amino acids. Germline loops: CDR1 SGHDT, CDR2 YYEEEE. Trimming removed 4 bases at V and 1 base at J, with 11 bases between.

This chain connects TRBV5-6 to TRBJ2-7, with 11 positions matching TRBD2. CDR1 and CDR2 from the germline V gene are SGHDT and YYEEEE. V shed 4 bases, J shed 3 bases, and the junction held 3 bases outside the gene matches. The CDR3 runs to 14 residues. CDR3 sequence reads: CASSLGLADYEQYF. The CDR3, as DNA: TGTGCCAGCAGCCTGGGACTAGCGGACTACGAGCAGTACTTC.

The J gene is TRBJ2-4, the V gene TRBV4-3, with 8 bases matching TRBD2. Germline V gene sequence: CDR1 LGHNA, CDR2 YSLEER. V was pared by 2 bases and J by 9 bases, with 3 bases of the junction left unmatched. This CDR3 region has 13 residues. CDR3 DNA: TGCGCCAGCAGCCAACAGCGGGAGAGCATTCAGTACTTC. Protein sequence: CASSQQRESIQYF.

In regard to this clone: The junction and the germline gene differ at one end; a read error may be behind it. This chain uses TRBV7-7 with TRBJ2-3, with 8 bases that match TRBD2. The germline gives CDR1 SSHAT, CDR2 FNYEAQ (reference sequence). The CDR3 loop spans 15 amino acids. The CDR3 region has the DNA TGTGCTAGCAGCCCGGGACTAGAGCGCACAGATACGCAGTATTTT. Translating gives CASSPGLERTDTQYF. Full variable domain (outside the CDR3, taken from reference TRBV7-7 and TRBJ2-3): GAGVSQSPRYKVTKRGQDVTLRCDPISSHATLYWYQQALGQGPEFLTYFNYEAQPDKSGLPSDRFSAERPEGSISTLTIQRTEQRDSAMYRCASSPGLERTDTQYFGPGTRLTVL.

The rearrangement joins TRBV4-1 to TRBJ2-1, with TRBD2 matching 15 bases. The CDR3 sequence is 16 residues long. CDR1 and CDR2 (germline): MGHRA, YSYEKL. V trimming: 2 bases; J trimming: 8 bases; junction bases outside the gene matches: 4. The CDR3 DNA sequence: TGCGCCAGCAGCCAAACGGGACTAGCGGGGGGTGATGAGCAGTTCTTC. This translates into CASSQTGLAGGDEQFF.

The chain combines TRBV18 with TRBJ2-7, with 11 bases matching TRBD2. The CDR3 length is 17 residues. Trimming took 3 bases from V and 2 from J; bases not matched to a gene: 9. CDR1 and CDR2 (germline): KGHSH, LQKENI. The CDR3 sequence: CASSPLAGGRSAYEQYF. The CDR3 nucleotides read TGTGCCAGCTCACCTTTAGCGGGAGGGAGATCCGCCTACGAGCAGTACTTC. Full variable domain (missing parts from reference TRBV18 and TRBJ2-7): NAGVMQNPRHLVRRRGQEARLRCSPMKGHSHVYWYRQLPEEGLKFMVYLQKENIIDESGMPKERFSAEFPKEGPSILRIQQVVRGDSAAYFCASSPLAGGRSAYEQYFGPGTRLTVT.

The gene calls are TRBV5-4 and TRBJ2-1; 13 nucleotides align to TRBD2. The CDR3 loop spans 14 amino acids. J was trimmed by 8 bases and V by 5 bases; bases with no gene match: 4. Germline V lookup: CDR1 SGHNT, CDR2 YYREEE (reference sequence). Written as DNA, the CDR3 is TGTGCCAGCAGACTAGCGGGGGGGGTAGATGAGCAGTTCTTC. Protein product: CASRLAGGVDEQFF.

This rearrangement joins TRBV7-9 to TRBJ2-7, with TRBD2 as a possible D gene (6 bases). This CDR3 has 14 residues. V was cut by 1 base and J by 6 bases, with 13 bases left in between. Germline V CDR1 and CDR2: SEHNR, FQNEAQ (reference sequence). This CDR3 is CASSLGAEGGEQYF. For the CDR3, the DNA is TGTGCCAGCAGCTTAGGTGCGGAGGGCGGCGAGCAGTACTTC.

The V and J genes are TRBV28 and TRBJ1-2; 7 nucleotides align to TRBD1. V lost 2 bases, J lost 4 bases, and 7 bases stayed unmatched. This CDR3 comprises 15 residues. In germline, CDR1 is MDHEN, CDR2 SYDVKM. The CDR3 nucleotides read TGTGCCAGCAGTTTAGGAGGGGGCGCGGGCTATGGCTACACCTTC. This gives the protein CASSLGGGAGYGYTF.

V usage is TRBV9 and J usage is TRBJ2-3; a possible D gene is TRBD2 (5 bases). This CDR3 contains 18 residues. Looked up from germline, CDR1 is SGDLS and CDR2 is YYNGEE. Trimming stripped 0 bases from V and 1 base from J, with 18 bases between. CDR3 in DNA: TGTGCCAGCAGCGTAGATTTGAGAACGGACTTTGGCACAGATACGCAGTATTTT. Its translation is CASSVDLRTDFGTDTQYF.

Only a few counts were recorded for this clone. The chain has TRBV3-1 (or the pseudogene TRBV3-2) and TRBJ2-3; TRBD2 matches 11 bases. This CDR3 has 17 amino acids. CDR1 is LGHDT, CDR2 YNNKEL, per germline (reference sequence). J gave up 2 bases and V 4 bases, and 8 bases lay outside the gene matches. The CDR3 sequence is CASSPNRLAGFTDTQYF. CDR3 DNA sequence: TGTGCCAGCAGCCCGAATCGACTAGCGGGGTTCACAGATACGCAGTATTTT.

CDR3 region: CASSVGLGSDTQYF. The DNA of the CDR3 is TGTGCCAGCAGCGTGGGACTAGGTTCGGATACGCAGTATTTT. The chain carries TRBV7-7 and TRBJ2-3; 8 nucleotides agree with TRBD2. The CDR3 is 14 amino acids. J was trimmed by 6 bases and V by 5 bases; bases with no gene match: 7. Germline V CDR1 and CDR2: SSHAT, FNYEAQ (reference sequence).

This chain joins TRBV3-1 (or the pseudogene TRBV3-2) and TRBJ1-2; 7 nucleotides match TRBD1. V shed 3 bases and J 0 bases; nucleotides not matched to a gene: 1. Germline loops: CDR1 LGHDT, CDR2 YNNKEL (reference sequence). CDR3 length: 14 amino acids. Here the CDR3 DNA reads TGTGCCAGCAGCCAGGGACAGACTAACTATGGCTACACCTTC. Translating gives CASSQGQTNYGYTF.

The CDR3, as DNA: TGTGCCAGCTTACCAGAAAGCAATCAGCCCCAGCATTTT. Translating it yields CASLPESNQPQHF. V and J are TRBV6-6 and TRBJ1-5, with D uncertain. The V end lost 8 bases, the J end lost 1 base, and 9 bases lay between the germline ends. Germline V gene sequence: CDR1 MNHNY, CDR2 SVGAGI (reference sequence). This CDR3 has 13 amino acids.

J is TRBJ2-7 and V is TRBV20-1; D ambiguous. This CDR3 comprises 11 residues. Germline V gives CDR1 DFQATT, CDR2 SNEGSKA (reference sequence). V was shortened by 3 bases and J by 3 bases, with 6 bases between the two germline ends. The CDR3 loop is CSASHSYEQYF. CDR3 nucleotides: TGCAGTGCTAGTCACAGCTACGAGCAGTACTTC.

As to this clone: This sample includes further DNA sequences coding for the same CDR3. V usage is TRBV5-1 and J usage is TRBJ1-6; TRBD1 agrees at 8 bases. Germline V gives CDR1 SGHRS, CDR2 YFSETQ. Losses at the gene ends were 8 bases for V and 0 bases for J; bases not matched to a gene: 10. This CDR3 is built from 17 residues. Here the CDR3 DNA reads TGCGCCAGTTCCCGGCGACAGGGGAGCTCCTATAATTCACCCCTCCACTTT. Its translation: CASSRRQGSSYNSPLHF. Based on the CDR3 plus reference TRBV5-1 and TRBJ1-6, the full variable domain is KAGVTQTPRYLIKTRGQQVTLSCSPISGHRSVSWYQQTPGQGLQFLFEYFSETQRNKGNFPGRFSGRQFSNSRSEMNVSTLELGDSALYLCASSRRQGSSYNSPLHFGNGTRLTVT.